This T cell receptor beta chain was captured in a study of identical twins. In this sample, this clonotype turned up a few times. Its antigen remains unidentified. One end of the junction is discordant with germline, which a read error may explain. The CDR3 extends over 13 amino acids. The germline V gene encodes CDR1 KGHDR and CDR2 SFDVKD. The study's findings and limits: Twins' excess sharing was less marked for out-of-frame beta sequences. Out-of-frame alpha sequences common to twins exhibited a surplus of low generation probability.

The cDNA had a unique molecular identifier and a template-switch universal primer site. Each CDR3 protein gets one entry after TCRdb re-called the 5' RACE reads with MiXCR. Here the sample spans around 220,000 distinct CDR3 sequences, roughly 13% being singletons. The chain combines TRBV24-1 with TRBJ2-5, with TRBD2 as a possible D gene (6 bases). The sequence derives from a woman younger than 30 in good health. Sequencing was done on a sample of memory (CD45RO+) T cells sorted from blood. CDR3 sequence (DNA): TGTGCCACCGGTGAGGGAGGACAAGAGACCCAGTACTTC. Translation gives CATGEGGQETQYF.